This TCR beta chain came from a study of identical twins. The CDR3 extends over 15 amino acids. Germline CDR1 reads MNHEY; CDR2 reads SMNVEV (reference sequence). Trimming cost V 3 bases and J 8 bases, with 19 bases left between them. One entry per CDR3 protein results from TCRdb running MiXCR on the 5' RACE reads. The sample holds around 1.7 million distinct CDR3 sequences, about 32% seen once. To note about this clonotype: The antigen is not known.

The study's findings and limits: Within cord blood, abundant beta clonotypes carried fewer insertions, but memory repertoires showed no such trend.

The TCR originated in a newborn girl in good health. The sequencing sample was made of cord blood. The gene calls are TRBV27 and TRBJ1-2; D remains unclear. The CDR3 bases are TGTGCCAGCAGTTTTCGTAAAGGATCTTCAGAGGGCTACACCTTC. It yields the protein CASSFRKGSSEGYTF.